This T cell receptor beta chain was sequenced for a study of CD8 T cells in Susac syndrome. RNA was extracted with the RNeasy kit, and a quantity of roughly 0.5 to 1 ug was reverse transcribed using random hexamers. Multiplex immunoSEQ PCR targeted 54 Vbeta and 13 Jbeta TCR beta segments. TCRdb re-analysed the immunoSEQ multiplex PCR reads in MiXCR, keeping a single row per CDR3 protein. The sample contains some 110,000 distinct CDR3 sequences, around 92% of which appear only once. The CDR3 consists of 14 residues. The germline V gene encodes CDR1 SEHNR and CDR2 FQNEAQ (reference sequence). V shed 5 bases and J shed 2 bases, with 12 bases lying between them.

This clonotype was obtained from a human donor with multiple sclerosis. Material for sequencing was CD4+ T cells from PBMCs. The rearrangement links TRBV7-9 to TRBJ1-1, with D possibly TRBD1 on 6 matching bases. This CDR3 is CASSRPGHNTEAFF. The DNA for the CDR3 is TGTGCCAGCAGCAGGCCGGGACACAACACTGAAGCTTTCTTT.